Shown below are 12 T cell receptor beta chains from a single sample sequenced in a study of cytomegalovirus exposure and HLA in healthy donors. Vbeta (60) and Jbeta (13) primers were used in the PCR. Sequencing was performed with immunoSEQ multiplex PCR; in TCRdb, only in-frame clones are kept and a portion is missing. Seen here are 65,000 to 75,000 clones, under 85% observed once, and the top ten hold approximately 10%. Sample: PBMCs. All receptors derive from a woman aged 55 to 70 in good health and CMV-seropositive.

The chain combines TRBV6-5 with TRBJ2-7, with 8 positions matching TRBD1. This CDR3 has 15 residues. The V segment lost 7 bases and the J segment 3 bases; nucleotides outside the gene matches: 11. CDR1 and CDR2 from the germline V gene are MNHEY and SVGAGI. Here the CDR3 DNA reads TGTGCCAGCAAGGGTGGGGACAGGACAAGCTACGAGCAGTACTTC. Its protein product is CASKGGDRTSYEQYF.

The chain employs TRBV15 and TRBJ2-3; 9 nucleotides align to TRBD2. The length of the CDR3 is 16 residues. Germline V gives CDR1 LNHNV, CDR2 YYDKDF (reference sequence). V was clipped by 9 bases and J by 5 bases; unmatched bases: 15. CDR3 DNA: TGTGCCACGCGCCGCGGGGCTAGCGGGGCTGAAGATACGCAGTATTTT. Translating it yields CATRRGASGAEDTQYF.

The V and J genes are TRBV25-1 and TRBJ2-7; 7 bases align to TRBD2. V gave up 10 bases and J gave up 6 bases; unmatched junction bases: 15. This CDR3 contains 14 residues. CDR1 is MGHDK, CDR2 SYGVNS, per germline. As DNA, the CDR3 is TGTGCCACCCAAGGGGTGGCGGGAGCGGGCGAGCAGTACTTC. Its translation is CATQGVAGAGEQYF.

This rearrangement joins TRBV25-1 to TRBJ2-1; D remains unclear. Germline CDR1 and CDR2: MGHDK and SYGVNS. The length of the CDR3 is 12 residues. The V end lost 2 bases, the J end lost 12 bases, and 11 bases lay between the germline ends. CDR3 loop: CASSEGWSTQFF. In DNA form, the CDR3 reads TGTGCCAGCAGTGAAGGGTGGAGTACGCAGTTCTTC.

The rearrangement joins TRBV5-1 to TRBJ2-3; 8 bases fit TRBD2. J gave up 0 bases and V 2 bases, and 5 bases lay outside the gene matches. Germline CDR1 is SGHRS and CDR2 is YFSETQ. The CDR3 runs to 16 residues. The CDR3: CASSFRRGGSTDTQYF. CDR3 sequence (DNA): TGCGCCAGCAGCTTCCGACGCGGGGGGAGCACAGATACGCAGTATTTT.

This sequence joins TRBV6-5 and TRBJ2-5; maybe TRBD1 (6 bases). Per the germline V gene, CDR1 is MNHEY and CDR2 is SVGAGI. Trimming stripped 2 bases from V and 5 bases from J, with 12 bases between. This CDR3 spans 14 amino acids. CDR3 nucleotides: TGTGCCAGCAGTTACGAGGCAGGGGACGAGACCCAGTACTTC. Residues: CASSYEAGDETQYF.

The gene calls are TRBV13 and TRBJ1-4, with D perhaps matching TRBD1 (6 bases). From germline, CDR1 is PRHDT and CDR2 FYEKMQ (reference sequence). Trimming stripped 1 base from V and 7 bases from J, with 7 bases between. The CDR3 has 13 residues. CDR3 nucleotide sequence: TGTGCCAGCAGCTTAGCAGGGGCTGAAAAACTGTTTTTT. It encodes CASSLAGAEKLFF.

CDR3: CASSRQDWDQPQHF. The CDR3 bases are TGTGCCAGCAGTAGACAGGACTGGGATCAGCCCCAGCATTTT. The chain combines TRBV6-1 with TRBJ1-5, with a possible D match to TRBD1 (6 bases). Germline V gene sequence: CDR1 MNHNS, CDR2 SASEGT. The CDR3 sequence is 14 residues long. V was pared by 5 bases and J by 5 bases, with 13 bases between.

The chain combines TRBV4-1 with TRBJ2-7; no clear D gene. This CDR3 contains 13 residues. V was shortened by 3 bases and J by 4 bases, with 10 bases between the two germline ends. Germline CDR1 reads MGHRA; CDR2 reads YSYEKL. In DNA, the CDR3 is TGCGCCAGCAGCCACAGTGAGGTGTACGAGCAGTACTTC. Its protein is CASSHSEVYEQYF.

The CDR3 protein is CASSTSGRPIYNEQFF. As DNA, the CDR3 is TGTGCCAGTAGTACTAGCGGGAGGCCTATTTACAATGAGCAGTTCTTC. The V gene is TRBV19, the J gene TRBJ2-1; 11 bases agree with TRBD2. This CDR3 is built from 16 residues. V was clipped by 4 bases and J by 4 bases; unmatched bases: 6. The germline CDR1 and CDR2 sequences are LNHDA and SQIVND (reference sequence). Full variable domain (outside the CDR3, taken from reference TRBV19 and TRBJ2-1): DGGITQSPKYLFRKEGQNVTLSCEQNLNHDAMYWYRQDPGQGLRLIYYSQIVNDFQKGDIAEGYSVSREKKESFPLTVTSAQKNPTAFYLCASSTSGRPIYNEQFFGPGTRLTVL.

CDR3 sequence reads: CASRPGSQQGEQYF. The CDR3 DNA follows: TGTGCCAGCAGGCCCGGGTCCCAACAGGGCGAGCAGTACTTC. V is TRBV6-1 and J is TRBJ2-7; possible D gene TRBD1, 6 bases. V was pared by 6 bases and J by 6 bases, with 18 bases between. Germline lookup yields CDR1 MNHNS and CDR2 SASEGT. The CDR3 is 14 amino acids.

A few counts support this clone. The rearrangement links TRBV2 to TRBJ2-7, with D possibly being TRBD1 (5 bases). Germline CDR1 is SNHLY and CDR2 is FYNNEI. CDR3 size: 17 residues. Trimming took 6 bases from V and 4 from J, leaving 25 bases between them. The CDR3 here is CASSEFKVRQLVYEQYF. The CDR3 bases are TGTGCCAGCAGCGAATTCAAGGTTAGACAGTTAGTTTACGAGCAGTACTTC.